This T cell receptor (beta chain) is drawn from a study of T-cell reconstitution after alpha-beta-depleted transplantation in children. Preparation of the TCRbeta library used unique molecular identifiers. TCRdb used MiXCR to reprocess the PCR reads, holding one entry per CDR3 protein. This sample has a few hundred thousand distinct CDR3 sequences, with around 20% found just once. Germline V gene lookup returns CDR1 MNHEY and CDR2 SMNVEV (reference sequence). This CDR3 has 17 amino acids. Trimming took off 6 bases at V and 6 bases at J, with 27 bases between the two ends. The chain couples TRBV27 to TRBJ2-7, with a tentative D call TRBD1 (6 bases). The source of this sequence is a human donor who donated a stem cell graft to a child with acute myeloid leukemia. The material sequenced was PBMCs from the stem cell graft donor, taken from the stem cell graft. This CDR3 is CASSRTFRDTSSGEQYF. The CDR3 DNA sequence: TGTGCCAGCAGCCGAACCTTCCGGGACACCTCGTCGGGCGAGCAGTACTTC.